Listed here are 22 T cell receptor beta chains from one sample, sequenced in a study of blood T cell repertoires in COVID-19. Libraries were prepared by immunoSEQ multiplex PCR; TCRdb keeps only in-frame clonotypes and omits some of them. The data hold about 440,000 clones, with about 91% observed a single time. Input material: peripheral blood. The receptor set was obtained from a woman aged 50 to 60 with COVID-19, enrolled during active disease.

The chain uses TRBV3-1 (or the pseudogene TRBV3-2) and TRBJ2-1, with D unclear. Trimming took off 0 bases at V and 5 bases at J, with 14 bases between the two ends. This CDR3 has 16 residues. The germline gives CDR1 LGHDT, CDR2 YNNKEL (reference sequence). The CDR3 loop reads CASSQDARSANNEQFF. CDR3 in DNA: TGTGCCAGCAGCCAAGATGCCCGCTCAGCGAACAATGAGCAGTTCTTC.

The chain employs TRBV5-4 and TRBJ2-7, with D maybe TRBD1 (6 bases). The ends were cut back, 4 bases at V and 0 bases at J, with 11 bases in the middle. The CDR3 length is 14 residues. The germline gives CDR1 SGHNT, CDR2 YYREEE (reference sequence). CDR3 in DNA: TGTGCCAGCAGCCTCGGGGACAACTCCTACGAGCAGTACTTC. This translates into CASSLGDNSYEQYF.

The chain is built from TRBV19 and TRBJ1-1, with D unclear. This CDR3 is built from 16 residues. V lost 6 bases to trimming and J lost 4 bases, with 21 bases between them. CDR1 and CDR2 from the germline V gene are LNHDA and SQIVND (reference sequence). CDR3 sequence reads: CASRLSPGGMGTEAFF. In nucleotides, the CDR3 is TGTGCCAGTAGACTCTCCCCCGGAGGGATGGGCACTGAAGCTTTCTTT.

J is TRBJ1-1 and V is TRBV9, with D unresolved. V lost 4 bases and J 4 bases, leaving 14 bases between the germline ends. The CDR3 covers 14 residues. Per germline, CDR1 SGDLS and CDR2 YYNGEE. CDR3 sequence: CASSPSEGITEAFF. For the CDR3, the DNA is TGTGCCAGCAGCCCATCGGAGGGAATCACTGAAGCTTTCTTT. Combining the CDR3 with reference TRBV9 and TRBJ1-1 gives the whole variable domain DSGVTQTPKHLITATGQRVTLRCSPRSGDLSVYWYQQSLDQGLQFLIQYYNGEERAKGNILERFSAQQFPDLHSELNLSSLELGDSALYFCASSPSEGITEAFFGQGTRLTVV.

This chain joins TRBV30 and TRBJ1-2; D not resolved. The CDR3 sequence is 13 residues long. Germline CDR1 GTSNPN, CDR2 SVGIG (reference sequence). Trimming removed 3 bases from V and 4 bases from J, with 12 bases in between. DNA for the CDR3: TGTGCCTGGAGCAAGGGAGAGACCTATGGCTACACCTTC. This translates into CAWSKGETYGYTF. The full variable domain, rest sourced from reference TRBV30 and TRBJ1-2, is SQTIHQWPATLVQPVGSPLSLECTVEGTSNPNLYWYRQAAGRGLQLLFYSVGIGQISSEVPQNLSASRPQDRQFILSSKKLLLSDSGFYLCAWSKGETYGYTFGSGTRLTVV.

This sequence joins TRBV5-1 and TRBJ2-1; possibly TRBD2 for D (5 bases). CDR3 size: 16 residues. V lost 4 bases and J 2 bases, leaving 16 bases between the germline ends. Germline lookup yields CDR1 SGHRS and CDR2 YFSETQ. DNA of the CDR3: TGCGCCAGCAGCCCTAAACGGGGATACGCCTACAATGAGCAGTTCTTC. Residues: CASSPKRGYAYNEQFF.

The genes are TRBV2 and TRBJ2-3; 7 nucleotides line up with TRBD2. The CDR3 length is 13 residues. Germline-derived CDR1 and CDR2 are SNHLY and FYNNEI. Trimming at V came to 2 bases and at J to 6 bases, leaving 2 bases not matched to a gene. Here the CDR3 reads CASSEMREDTQYF. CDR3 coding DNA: TGTGCCAGCAGTGAAATGCGGGAGGATACGCAGTATTTT. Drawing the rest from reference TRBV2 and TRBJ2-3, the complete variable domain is EPEVTQTPSHQVTQMGQEVILRCVPISNHLYFYWYRQILGQKVEFLVSFYNNEISEKSEIFDDQFSVERPDGSNFTLKIRSTKLEDSAMYFCASSEMREDTQYFGPGTRLTVL.

The CDR3 nucleotides read TGTGCCAGCAGCCATGGTCAGGACTACGAGCAGTACTTC. Protein product: CASSHGQDYEQYF. The rearrangement joins TRBV11-3 to TRBJ2-7; D call uncertain. Between the trimmed V and J ends, which lost 5 bases and 3 bases, there was a span of 11 bases. This CDR3 comprises 13 residues. The germline V gene encodes CDR1 SGHNT and CDR2 YENEEA.

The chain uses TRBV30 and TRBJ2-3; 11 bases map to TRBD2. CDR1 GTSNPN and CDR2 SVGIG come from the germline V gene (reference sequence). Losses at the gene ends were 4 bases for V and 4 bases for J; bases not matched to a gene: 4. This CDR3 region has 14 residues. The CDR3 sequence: CAWIPGLAADTQYF. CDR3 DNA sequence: TGTGCCTGGATTCCGGGACTAGCGGCAGATACGCAGTATTTT.

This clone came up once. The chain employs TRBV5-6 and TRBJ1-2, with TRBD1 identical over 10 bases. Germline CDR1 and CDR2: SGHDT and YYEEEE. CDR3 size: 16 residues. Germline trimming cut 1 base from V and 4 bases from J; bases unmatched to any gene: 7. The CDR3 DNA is TGTGCCAGCAGCTTGACCGGGACAGGGGCTTCCTATGGCTACACCTTC. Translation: CASSLTGTGASYGYTF. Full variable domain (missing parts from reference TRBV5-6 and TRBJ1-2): DAGVTQSPTHLIKTRGQQVTLRCSPKSGHDTVSWYQQALGQGPQFIFQYYEEEERQRGNFPDRFSGHQFPNYSSELNVNALLLGDSALYLCASSLTGTGASYGYTFGSGTRLTVV.

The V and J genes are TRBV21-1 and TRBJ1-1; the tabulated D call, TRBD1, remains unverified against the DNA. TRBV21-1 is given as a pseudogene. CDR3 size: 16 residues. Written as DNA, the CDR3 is TGTGCCAGCAGCACGGGACAGAGCCGCCTTAACACTGAAGCTTTCTTT. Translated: CASSTGQSRLNTEAFF.

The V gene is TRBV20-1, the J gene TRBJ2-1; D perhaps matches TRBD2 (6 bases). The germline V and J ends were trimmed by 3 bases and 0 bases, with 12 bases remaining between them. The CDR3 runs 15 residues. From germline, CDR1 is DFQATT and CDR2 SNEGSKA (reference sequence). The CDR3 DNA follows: TGCAGTGCTAGTTCGGGGGACCCCTCCTACAATGAGCAGTTCTTC. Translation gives CSASSGDPSYNEQFF.

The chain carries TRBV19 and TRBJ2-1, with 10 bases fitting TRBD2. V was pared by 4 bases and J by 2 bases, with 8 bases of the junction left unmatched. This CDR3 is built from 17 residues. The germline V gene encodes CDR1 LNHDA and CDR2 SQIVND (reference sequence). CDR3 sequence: CASSTPITSGAYNEQFF. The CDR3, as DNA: TGTGCCAGTAGTACCCCGATTACTAGCGGGGCCTACAATGAGCAGTTCTTC.

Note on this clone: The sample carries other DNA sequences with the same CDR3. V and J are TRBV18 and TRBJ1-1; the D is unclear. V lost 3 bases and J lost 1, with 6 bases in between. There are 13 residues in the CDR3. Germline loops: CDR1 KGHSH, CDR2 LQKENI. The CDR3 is CASSPGWNTEAFF. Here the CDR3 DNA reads TGTGCCAGCTCACCCGGTTGGAACACTGAAGCTTTCTTT.

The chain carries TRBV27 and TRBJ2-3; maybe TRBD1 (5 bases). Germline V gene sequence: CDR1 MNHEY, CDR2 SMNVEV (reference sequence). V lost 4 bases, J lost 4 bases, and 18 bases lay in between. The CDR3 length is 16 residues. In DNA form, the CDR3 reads TGTGCCAGCAGTTCCGCCGGCCAGGGCCTGTCAGATACGCAGTATTTT. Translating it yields CASSSAGQGLSDTQYF.

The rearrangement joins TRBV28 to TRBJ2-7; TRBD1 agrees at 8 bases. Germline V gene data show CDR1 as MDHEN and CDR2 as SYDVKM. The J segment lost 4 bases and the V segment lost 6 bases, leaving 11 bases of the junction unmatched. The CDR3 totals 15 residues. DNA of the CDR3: TGTGCCAGCAGCCCCCCAATGGGACAGGATTACGAGCAGTACTTC. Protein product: CASSPPMGQDYEQYF.

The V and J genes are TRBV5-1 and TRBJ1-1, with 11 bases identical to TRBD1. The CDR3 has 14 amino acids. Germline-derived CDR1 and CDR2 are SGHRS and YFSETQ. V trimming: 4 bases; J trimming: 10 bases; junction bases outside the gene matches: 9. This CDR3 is CASSPWDRGKGAFF. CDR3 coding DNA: TGCGCCAGCAGCCCCTGGGACAGGGGGAAAGGAGCTTTCTTT.

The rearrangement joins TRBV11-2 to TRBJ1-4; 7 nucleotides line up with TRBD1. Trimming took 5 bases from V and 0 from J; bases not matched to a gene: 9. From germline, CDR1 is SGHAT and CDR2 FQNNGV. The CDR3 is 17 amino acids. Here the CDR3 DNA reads TGTGCCAGCAGCACGGACAGGTCAAAAGCAACTAATGAAAAACTGTTTTTT. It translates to CASSTDRSKATNEKLFF.

The CDR3 sequence is CASSLGGSGIQYF. In DNA, the CDR3 is TGTGCCAGCAGCCTTGGGGGGTCTGGCATTCAGTACTTC. The V and J genes are TRBV7-2 and TRBJ2-4, with D possibly TRBD2 on 6 matching bases. CDR3 size: 13 residues. Germline values: CDR1 SGHTA, CDR2 FQGNSA. Trimming shortened V by 5 bases and J by 9 bases, and 14 bases separated the two germline ends.

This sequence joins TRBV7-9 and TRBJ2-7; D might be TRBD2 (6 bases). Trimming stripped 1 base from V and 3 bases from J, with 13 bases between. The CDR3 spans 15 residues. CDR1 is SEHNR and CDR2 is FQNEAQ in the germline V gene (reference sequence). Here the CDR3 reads CASSLGGTYIYEQYF. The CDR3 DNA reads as TGTGCCAGCAGCTTAGGGGGGACTTATATCTACGAGCAGTACTTC. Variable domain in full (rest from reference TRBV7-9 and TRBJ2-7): DTGVSQNPRHKITKRGQNVTFRCDPISEHNRLYWYRQTLGQGPEFLTYFQNEAQLEKSRLLSDRFSAERPKGSFSTLEIQRTEQGDSAMYLCASSLGGTYIYEQYFGPGTRLTVT.

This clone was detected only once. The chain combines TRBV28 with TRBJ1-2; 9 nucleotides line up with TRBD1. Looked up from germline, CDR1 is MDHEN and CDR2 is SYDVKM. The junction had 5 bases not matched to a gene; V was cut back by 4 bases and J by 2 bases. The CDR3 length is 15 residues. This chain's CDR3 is CASSSGTGSNYGYTF. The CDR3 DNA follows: TGTGCCAGCAGTTCTGGGACAGGGAGCAACTATGGCTACACCTTC.

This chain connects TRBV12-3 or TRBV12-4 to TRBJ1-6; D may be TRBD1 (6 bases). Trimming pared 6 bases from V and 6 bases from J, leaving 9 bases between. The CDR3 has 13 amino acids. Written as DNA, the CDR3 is TGTGCCAGCAGGGGGGGGCGTAATTCACCCCTCCACTTT. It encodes CASRGGRNSPLHF.